This T cell receptor (beta chain) was sequenced during a study of blood T cells in healthy people across ages. Through a sample-barcoded 5' primer and a J-beta primer mix, a second PCR was run for roughly 6 to 11 cycles. One entry per CDR3 protein, called by TCRdb with MiXCR from the 5' RACE reads. The sample lists 800,000 or so distinct CDR3 sequences, around 25% occurring once. The V end was cut by 2 bases, the J end by 4 bases, with 11 bases between. Germline values: CDR1 MDHEN, CDR2 SYDVKM. The CDR3 has 14 amino acids. This same sample was also taken into another study, of T cells of mothers and their children. This second study notes: An overlap that was slightly higher, though non-significant, was seen in related mother-child pairs versus unrelated pairs.

The material sequenced was blood. The source is a boy between 10 and 17 years old in good health. This chain joins TRBV28 and TRBJ1-2; D gene ambiguous. The CDR3 region is CASSLPLGFYGYTF. CDR3 in DNA: TGTGCCAGCAGTTTACCTCTAGGGTTCTATGGCTACACCTTC.